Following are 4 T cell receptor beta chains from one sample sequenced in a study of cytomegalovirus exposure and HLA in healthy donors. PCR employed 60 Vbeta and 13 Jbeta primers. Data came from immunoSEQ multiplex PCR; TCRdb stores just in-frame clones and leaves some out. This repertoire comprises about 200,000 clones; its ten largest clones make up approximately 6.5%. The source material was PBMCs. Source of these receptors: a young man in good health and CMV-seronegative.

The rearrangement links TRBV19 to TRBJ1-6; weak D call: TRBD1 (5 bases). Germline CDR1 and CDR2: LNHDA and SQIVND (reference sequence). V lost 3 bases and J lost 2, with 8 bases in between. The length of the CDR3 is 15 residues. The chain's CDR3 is CASSIWGAYNSPLHF. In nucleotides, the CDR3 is TGTGCCAGTAGTATTTGGGGCGCCTATAATTCACCCCTCCACTTT.

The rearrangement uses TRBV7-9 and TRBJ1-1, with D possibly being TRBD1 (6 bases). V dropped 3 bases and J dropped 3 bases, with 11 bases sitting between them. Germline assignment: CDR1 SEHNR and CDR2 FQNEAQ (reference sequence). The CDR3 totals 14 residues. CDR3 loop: CASSFDRHYTEAFF. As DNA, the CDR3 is TGTGCCAGCAGCTTTGACAGGCATTACACTGAAGCTTTCTTT.

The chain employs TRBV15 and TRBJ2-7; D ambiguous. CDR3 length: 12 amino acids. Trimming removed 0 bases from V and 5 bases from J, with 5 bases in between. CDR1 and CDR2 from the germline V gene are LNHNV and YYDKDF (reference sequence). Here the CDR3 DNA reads TGTGCCACCAGCAGAGATCTAGACGAGCAGTACTTC. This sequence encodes CATSRDLDEQYF.

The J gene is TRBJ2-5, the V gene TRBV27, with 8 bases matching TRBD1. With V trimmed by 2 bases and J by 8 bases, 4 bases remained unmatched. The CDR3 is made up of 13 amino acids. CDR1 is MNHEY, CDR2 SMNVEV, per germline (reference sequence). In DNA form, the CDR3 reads TGTGCCAGCAGTTTAAAGACAGGGGAAACCCAGTACTTC. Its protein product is CASSLKTGETQYF.